This TCR beta chain was captured by sequencing in a study of control samples from healthy donors and cancer patients. The germline CDR1 and CDR2 sequences are SGHVS and FQNEAQ. The CDR3 runs 15 residues. V shed 2 bases and J shed 7 bases, with 17 bases lying between them. TCRdb keeps only in-frame clones here, not all; method: immunoSEQ multiplex PCR. Of roughly 94,000 clones listed, roughly 83% were seen once; the top ten hold roughly 39%. The source is a man between 65 and 79 years old with lung cancer. This rearrangement joins TRBV7-8 to TRBJ1-2; the D gene is possibly TRBD1 (6 bases). What was sequenced was PBMCs. The CDR3 is CASSLRETEGGGYTF. As DNA, the CDR3 is TGTGCCAGCAGCTTAAGAGAGACGGAGGGGGGTGGCTACACCTTC.